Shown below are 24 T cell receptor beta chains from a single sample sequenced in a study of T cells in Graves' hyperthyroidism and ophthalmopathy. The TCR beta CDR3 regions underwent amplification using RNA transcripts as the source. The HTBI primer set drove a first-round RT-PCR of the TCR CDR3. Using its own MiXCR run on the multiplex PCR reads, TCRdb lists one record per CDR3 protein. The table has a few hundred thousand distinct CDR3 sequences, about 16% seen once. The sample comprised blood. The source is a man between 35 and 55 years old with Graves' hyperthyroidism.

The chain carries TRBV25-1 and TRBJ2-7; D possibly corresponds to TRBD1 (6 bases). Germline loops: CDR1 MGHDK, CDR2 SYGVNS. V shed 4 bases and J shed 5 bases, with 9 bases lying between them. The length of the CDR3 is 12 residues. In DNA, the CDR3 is TGTGCCAGCAGTGGCAACAGGGACGAGCAGTACTTC. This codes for CASSGNRDEQYF.

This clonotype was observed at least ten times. The DNA of the CDR3 is TGTGCCAGCACCCTCGGGACCACCTTAGAGCAGTTCTTC. Amino acids: CASTLGTTLEQFF. The chain combines TRBV28 with TRBJ2-1; the D call may be TRBD1 or TRBD2 (5 bases each). Trimming stripped 7 bases from V and 10 bases from J, with 17 bases between. Germline CDR1 and CDR2: MDHEN and SYDVKM. There are 13 residues in the CDR3.

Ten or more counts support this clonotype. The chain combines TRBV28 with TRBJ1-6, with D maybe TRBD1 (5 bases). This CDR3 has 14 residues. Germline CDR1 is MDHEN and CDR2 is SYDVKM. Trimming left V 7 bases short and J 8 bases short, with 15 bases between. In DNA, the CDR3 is TGTGCCAGCACCTTAGGGGTTCCCGATTCACCCCTCCACTTT. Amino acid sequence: CASTLGVPDSPLHF.

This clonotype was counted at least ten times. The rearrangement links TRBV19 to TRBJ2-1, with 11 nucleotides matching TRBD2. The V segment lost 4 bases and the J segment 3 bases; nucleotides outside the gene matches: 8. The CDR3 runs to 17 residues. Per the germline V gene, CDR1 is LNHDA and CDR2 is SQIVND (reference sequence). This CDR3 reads CASSSPGTSGSYNEQFF. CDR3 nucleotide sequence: TGTGCCAGTAGTAGCCCCGGGACTAGCGGTAGCTACAATGAGCAGTTCTTC.

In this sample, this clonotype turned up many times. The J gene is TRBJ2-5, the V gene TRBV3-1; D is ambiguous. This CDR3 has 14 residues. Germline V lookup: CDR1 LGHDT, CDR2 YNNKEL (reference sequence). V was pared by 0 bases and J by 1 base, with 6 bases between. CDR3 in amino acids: CASSQDAAQETQYF. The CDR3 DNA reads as TGTGCCAGCAGCCAAGACGCCGCCCAAGAGACCCAGTACTTC.

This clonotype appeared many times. CDR3 region: CSAPGQGNVAQYF. The CDR3 coding sequence is TGCAGTGCCCCGGGACAGGGCAATGTGGCCCAGTACTTC. This sequence joins TRBV20-1 and TRBJ2-5; 9 bases fit TRBD1. V gave up 6 bases and J gave up 9 bases; unmatched junction bases: 11. This CDR3 spans 13 amino acids. CDR1 DFQATT and CDR2 SNEGSKA come from the germline V gene (reference sequence).

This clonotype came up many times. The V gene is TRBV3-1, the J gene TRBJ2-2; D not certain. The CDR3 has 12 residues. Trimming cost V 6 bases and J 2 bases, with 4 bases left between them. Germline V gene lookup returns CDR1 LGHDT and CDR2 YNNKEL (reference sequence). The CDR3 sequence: CASSLNTGELFF. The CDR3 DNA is TGTGCCAGCAGTCTAAACACCGGGGAGCTGTTTTTT.

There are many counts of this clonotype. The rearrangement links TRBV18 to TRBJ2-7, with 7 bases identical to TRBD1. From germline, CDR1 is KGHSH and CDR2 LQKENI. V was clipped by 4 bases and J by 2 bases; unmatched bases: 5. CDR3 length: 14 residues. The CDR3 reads CASSLPTGTYEQYF. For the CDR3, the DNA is TGTGCCAGCTCACTACCGACAGGGACCTACGAGCAGTACTTC.

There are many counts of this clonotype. The CDR3 DNA reads TGTGCCAGCAGCCAACTGAGCACAGATACGCAGTATTTT. Amino acid sequence: CASSQLSTDTQYF. The chain is built from TRBV3-1 and TRBJ2-3; D is ambiguous. V shed 2 bases and J shed 0 bases, with 3 bases lying between them. Per germline, CDR1 LGHDT and CDR2 YNNKEL (reference sequence). The CDR3 loop spans 13 amino acids.

The CDR3 DNA reads TGTGCCAGCCTCGATCTAGCGGCGAACTGCAATGAGCAGTTCTTC. Protein product: CASLDLAANCNEQFF. The chain has TRBV6-1 and TRBJ2-1; 7 nucleotides match TRBD2. Losses at the gene ends were 8 bases for V and 6 bases for J; bases not matched to a gene: 13. This CDR3 is 15 amino acids long. CDR1 and CDR2 from the germline V gene are MNHNS and SASEGT.

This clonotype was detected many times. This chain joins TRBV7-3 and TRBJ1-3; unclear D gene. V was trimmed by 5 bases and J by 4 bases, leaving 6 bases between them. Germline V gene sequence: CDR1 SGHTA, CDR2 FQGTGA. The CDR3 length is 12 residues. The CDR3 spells CASSPGGNTIYF. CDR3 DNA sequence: TGTGCCAGCAGCCCAGGCGGAAACACCATATATTTT.

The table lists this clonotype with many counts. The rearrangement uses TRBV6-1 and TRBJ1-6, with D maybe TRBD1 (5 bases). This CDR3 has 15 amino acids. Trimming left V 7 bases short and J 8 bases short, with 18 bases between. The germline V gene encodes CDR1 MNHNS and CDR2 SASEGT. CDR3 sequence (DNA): TGTGCCAGCACTGGACGTGGGGGGATTGATTCACCCCTCCACTTT. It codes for CASTGRGGIDSPLHF.

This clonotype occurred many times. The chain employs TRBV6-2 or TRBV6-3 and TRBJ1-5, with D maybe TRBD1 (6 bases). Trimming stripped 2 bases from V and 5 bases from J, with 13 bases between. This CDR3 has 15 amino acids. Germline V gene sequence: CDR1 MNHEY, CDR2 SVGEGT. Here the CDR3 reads CASSYNRDWDQPQHF. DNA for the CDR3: TGTGCCAGCAGTTACAACAGGGACTGGGATCAGCCCCAGCATTTT.

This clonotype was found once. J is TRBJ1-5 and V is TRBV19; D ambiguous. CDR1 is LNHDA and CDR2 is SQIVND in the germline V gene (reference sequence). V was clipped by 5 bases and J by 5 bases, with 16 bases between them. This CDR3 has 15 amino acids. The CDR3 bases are TGTGCCAGTAGTTCATCCGGCGGAACCCATCAGCCCCAGCATTTT. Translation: CASSSSGGTHQPQHF.

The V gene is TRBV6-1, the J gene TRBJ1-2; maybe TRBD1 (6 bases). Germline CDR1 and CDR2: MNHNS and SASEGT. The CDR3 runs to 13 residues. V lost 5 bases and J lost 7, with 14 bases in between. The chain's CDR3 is CASSPEGQSGYTF. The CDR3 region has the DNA TGTGCCAGCAGTCCCGAAGGACAGTCTGGCTACACCTTC.

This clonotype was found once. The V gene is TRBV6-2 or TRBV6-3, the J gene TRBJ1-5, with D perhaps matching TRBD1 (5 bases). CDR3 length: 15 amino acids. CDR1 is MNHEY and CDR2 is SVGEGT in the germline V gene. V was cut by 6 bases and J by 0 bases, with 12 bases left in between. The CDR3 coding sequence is TGTGCCAGCAGACCGACAGACTATAGCAATCAGCCCCAGCATTTT. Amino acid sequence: CASRPTDYSNQPQHF.

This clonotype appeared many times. CDR3 sequence (DNA): TGTGCCAGCAGCGTAGCCACGGCGAACACTGAAGCTTTCTTT. Translating gives CASSVATANTEAFF. The V call is TRBV9, the J call TRBJ1-1; D is unresolved. V was trimmed by 0 bases and J by 1 base, leaving 7 bases between them. The CDR3 has 14 residues. Germline V gene data show CDR1 as SGDLS and CDR2 as YYNGEE.

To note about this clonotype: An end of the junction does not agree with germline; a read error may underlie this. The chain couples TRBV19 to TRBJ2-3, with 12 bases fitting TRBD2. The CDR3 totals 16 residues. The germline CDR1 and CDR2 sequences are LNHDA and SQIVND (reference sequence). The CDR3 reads CAISIGLAGITDTQYF. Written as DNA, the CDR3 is TGTGCCATTAGTATAGGACTAGCGGGGATCACAGATACGCAGTATTTT.

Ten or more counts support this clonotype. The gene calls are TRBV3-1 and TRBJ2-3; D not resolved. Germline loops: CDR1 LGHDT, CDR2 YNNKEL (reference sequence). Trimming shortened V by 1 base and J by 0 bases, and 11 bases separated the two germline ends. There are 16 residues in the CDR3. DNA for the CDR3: TGTGCCAGCAGCCAAGTACGCGCATTGAGCACAGATACGCAGTATTTT. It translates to CASSQVRALSTDTQYF.

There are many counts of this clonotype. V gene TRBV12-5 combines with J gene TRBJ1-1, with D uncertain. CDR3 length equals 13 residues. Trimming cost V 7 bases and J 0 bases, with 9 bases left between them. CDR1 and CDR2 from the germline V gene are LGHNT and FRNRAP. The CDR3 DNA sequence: TGTGCTAGTGCCGCCTCCATGAACACTGAAGCTTTCTTT. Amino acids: CASAASMNTEAFF.

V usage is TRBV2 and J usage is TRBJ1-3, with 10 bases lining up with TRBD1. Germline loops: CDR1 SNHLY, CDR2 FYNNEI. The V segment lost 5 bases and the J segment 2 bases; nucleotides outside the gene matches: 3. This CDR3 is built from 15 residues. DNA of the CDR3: TGTGCCAGCAGTACCGGGACAGGGGCTGGAAACACCATATATTTT. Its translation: CASSTGTGAGNTIYF.

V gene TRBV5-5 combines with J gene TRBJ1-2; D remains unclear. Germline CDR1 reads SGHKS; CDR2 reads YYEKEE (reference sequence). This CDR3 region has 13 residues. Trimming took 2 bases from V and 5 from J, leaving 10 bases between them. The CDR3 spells CASSLNAAYGYTF. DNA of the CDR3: TGTGCCAGCAGCTTAAACGCAGCATATGGCTACACCTTC.

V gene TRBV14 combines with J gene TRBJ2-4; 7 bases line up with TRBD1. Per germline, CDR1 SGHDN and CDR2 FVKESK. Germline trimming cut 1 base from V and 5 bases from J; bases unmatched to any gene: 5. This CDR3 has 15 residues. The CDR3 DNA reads TGTGCCAGCAGCCAAGCCACTCAGGGGGAAAACATTCAGTACTTC. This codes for CASSQATQGENIQYF.

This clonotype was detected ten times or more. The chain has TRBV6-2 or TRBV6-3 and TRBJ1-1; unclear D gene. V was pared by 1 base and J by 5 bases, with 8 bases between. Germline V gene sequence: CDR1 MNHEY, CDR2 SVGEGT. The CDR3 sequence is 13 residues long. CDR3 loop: CASSYFGQTEAFF. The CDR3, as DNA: TGTGCCAGCAGTTACTTCGGCCAGACTGAAGCTTTCTTT.